A selection of T cell receptor beta chains follows, all from one sample in a study of molecular identifiers for immune sequencing clone quantification. One entry per CDR3 protein results from TCRdb running MiXCR on the PCR reads. The sample yields about half a million distinct CDR3 sequences, 20% to 25% seen once. Sequencing was done on a sample of naive CD8+ T cells from blood, with Jurkat cell RNA spiked in. Receptors were obtained from a human donor in good health. Some libraries in this study had Jurkat cell RNA spiked in. Both conserved end residues are part of each CDR3. A D gene is named only where the DNA matches it firmly. Clone size is given for some rows only: seen once, a few or many times, or a class if the clone is expanded.

many	TRBV9	TRBJ2-3	-	CASSISGTTDTQYF	TGTGCCAGCAGCATCTCCGGCACAACAGATACGCAGTATTTT
few	TRBV4-2	TRBJ2-5	TRBD2	CASSQGSGAGQETQYF	TGTGCCAGCAGCCAAGGGAGCGGGGCCGGACAAGAGACCCAGTACTTC
few	TRBV24-1	TRBJ1-1	-	CATSAGENTEAFF	TGTGCCACCAGTGCAGGGGAGAACACTGAAGCTTTCTTT
few	TRBV18	TRBJ2-7	-	CASSPRKERSYEQYF	TGTGCCAGCTCACCACGGAAGGAACGCTCCTACGAGCAGTACTTC
few	TRBV23-1	TRBJ1-5	-	CASSQEGFSNQPRHF	TGCGCCAGCAGTCAGGAAGGCTTTAGCAATCAGCCCCGGCATTTT
-	TRBV4-1	TRBJ1-1	-	CASSQIGAGQEDTEAFF	TGCGCCAGCAGCCAAATCGGTGCAGGGCAAGAGGACACTGAAGCTTTCTTT
many	TRBV29-1	TRBJ2-4	TRBD1	CSVHTSGTGDLLAKNIQYF	TGCAGCGTTCACACTTCCGGGACAGGAGATTTACTAGCCAAAAACATTCAGTACTTC
-	TRBV29-1	TRBJ2-5	TRBD2	CSVDGLAGVWETQYF	TGCAGCGTTGATGGACTAGCGGGAGTCTGGGAGACCCAGTACTTC
-	TRBV20-1	TRBJ1-1	-	CSASDVITEAFF	TGCAGTGCTAGCGACGTGATCACTGAAGCTTTCTTT
-	TRBV29-1	TRBJ2-1	-	CGVEGYEQFF	TGCGGCGTTGAAGGCTATGAGCAGTTCTTC
many	TRBV7-9	TRBJ2-3	TRBD2	CASSLVQRGTDTQYF	TGTGCCAGCAGCTTAGTGCAGCGGGGTACAGATACGCAGTATTTT
many	TRBV28	TRBJ2-2	-	CASSLLVPMNTGELFF	TGTGCCAGCAGTTTATTGGTCCCTATGAACACCGGGGAGCTGTTTTTT
many	TRBV7-9	TRBJ2-3	-	CASSPIRAAGDTQYF	TGTGCCAGCAGCCCCATCAGGGCCGCGGGAGATACGCAGTATTTT
many	TRBV5-5	TRBJ2-3	-	CASRTPGQPLEDTDTQYF	TGTGCCAGCAGAACACCGGGACAACCTTTAGAGGACACAGATACGCAGTATTTT
few	TRBV30	TRBJ1-1	-	CAWSIPLGRPGQPLEAFF	TGTGCCTGGAGTATCCCCCTCGGGCGCCCCGGGCAGCCCCTTGAAGCTTTCTTT
-	TRBV12-3/TRBV12-4	TRBJ2-2	-	CAQEGQNTGELFF	TGTGCCCAAGAAGGGCAGAACACCGGGGAGCTGTTTTTT
many	TRBV6-6	TRBJ2-6	-	CASSYLLTPHLSGANVLTF	TGTGCCAGCAGTTACCTTTTAACTCCACACCTCTCTGGGGCCAACGTCCTGACTTTC
few	TRBV13	TRBJ2-2	TRBD2	CASSFASGARGNTGELFF	TGTGCCAGCAGCTTTGCTAGCGGGGCACGCGGTAACACCGGGGAGCTGTTTTTT
few	TRBV25-1	TRBJ2-1	-	CASGVDRPNEQFF	TGTGCCAGCGGCGTTGACAGGCCTAATGAGCAGTTCTTC
few	TRBV6-2/TRBV6-3	TRBJ1-2	-	CASSPTAGDRNYGYTF	TGTGCCAGCAGCCCGACAGCTGGAGATCGTAACTATGGCTACACCTTC
many	TRBV29-1	TRBJ2-7	-	CSVGGHNEQYF	TGCAGCGTGGGGGGACACAACGAGCAGTACTTC
many	TRBV20-1	TRBJ2-3	-	CSVGAPDTQYF	TGCAGTGTAGGCGCCCCAGATACGCAGTATTTT
few	TRBV12-3/TRBV12-4	TRBJ2-6	-	CASSFLSLAAPSGANVLTF	TGTGCCAGCAGTTTCTTATCTCTTGCAGCCCCCTCTGGGGCCAACGTCCTGACTTTC
-	TRBV5-3	TRBJ2-5	-	CASSFRERGEAQYF	TGTGCCAGCAGCTTTAGAGAACGAGGAGAGGCCCAGTACTTC
few	TRBV4-3	TRBJ2-1	-	CASSQDRSISYNEQFF	TGCGCCAGCAGCCAAGACAGGTCAATCTCCTACAATGAGCAGTTCTTC
-	TRBV12-3/TRBV12-4	TRBJ2-3	TRBD1	CATGGTGVSGTQYF	TGTGCCACCGGGGGGACAGGGGTTTCCGGTACGCAGTATTTT